The 6 T cell receptor beta chains reported below all come from one sample, sequenced in a study of a mutant IDH1 vaccine in newly diagnosed glioma. Clones were sequenced by immunoSEQ multiplex PCR, and TCRdb holds only the in-frame ones, with some missing. The sample lists tens of thousands of clones; around 86% were seen once. The sample's time point: baseline, week 1 (first vaccination visit). Treatment denoted: pre-vaccination baseline after standard-of-care therapy. Sequencing used PBMCs, obtained from a glioma patient treated with radiotherapy, temozolomide or both. These receptors were taken from a man between 40 and 49 years old with glioma.

This clone was seen a handful of times. The chain carries TRBV5-1 and TRBJ1-5; D not resolved. This CDR3 region has 12 residues. Trimming shortened V by 7 bases and J by 0 bases, and 5 bases separated the two germline ends. Germline V gives CDR1 SGHRS, CDR2 YFSETQ. The CDR3 here is CASPHSNQPQHF. For the CDR3, the DNA is TGCGCCAGCCCCCATAGCAATCAGCCCCAGCATTTT.

The chain has TRBV6-5 and TRBJ1-1; D remains ambiguous. The germline CDR1 and CDR2 sequences are MNHEY and SVGAGI. The CDR3 sequence is 13 residues long. V was cut by 3 bases and J by 4 bases, with 9 bases left in between. CDR3 DNA sequence: TGTGCCAGCAGTTATAGGGAAAGCACTGAAGCTTTCTTT. Protein: CASSYRESTEAFF.

The gene calls are TRBV12-5 and TRBJ1-1, with 10 bases that match TRBD1. The germline V gene encodes CDR1 LGHNT and CDR2 FRNRAP. The CDR3 runs to 13 residues. V shed 8 bases, J shed 2 bases, and the junction held 2 bases outside the gene matches. In DNA form, the CDR3 reads TGTGCTAGTCGGACAGGGGGTAACACTGAAGCTTTCTTT. It translates to CASRTGGNTEAFF. Using reference TRBV12-5 and TRBJ1-1 for the parts outside the CDR3, the full variable domain is DARVTQTPRHKVTEMGQEVTMRCQPILGHNTVFWYRQTMMQGLELLAYFRNRAPLDDSGMPKDRFSAEMPDATLATLKIQPSEPRDSAVYFCASRTGGNTEAFFGQGTRLTVV.

A word on this clone: At the DNA level, this CDR3 is encoded by other sequences in the same sample as well. The CDR3 DNA is TGTGCCAGCAGCTTAACTAATGAGCAGTACTTC. Its translation: CASSLTNEQYF. The rearrangement links TRBV11-2 to TRBJ2-7, with unresolved D. This CDR3 has 11 amino acids. The V and J ends lost 2 bases and 7 bases respectively, with 6 bases between them. The germline gives CDR1 SGHAT, CDR2 FQNNGV.

The CDR3 DNA follows: TGTGCCAGCAGTTTAGGCCCTTGGGGAGAGACCCAGTACTTC. This sequence encodes CASSLGPWGETQYF. This rearrangement joins TRBV27 to TRBJ2-5; D remains ambiguous. The germline V gene encodes CDR1 MNHEY and CDR2 SMNVEV (reference sequence). This CDR3 spans 14 amino acids. V shed 2 bases and J shed 4 bases, with 11 bases lying between them.

This chain connects TRBV27 to TRBJ2-5; tentatively, D is TRBD2 (6 bases). CDR1 is MNHEY and CDR2 is SMNVEV in the germline V gene (reference sequence). V lost 6 bases and J lost 1, with 15 bases in between. The CDR3 spans 15 residues. The CDR3 loop is CASRMLRDFQETQYF. For the CDR3, the DNA is TGTGCCAGCAGAATGCTCCGGGACTTCCAAGAGACCCAGTACTTC.